A single sample gave rise to the 18 T cell receptor beta chains below, sequenced in a study of blood T cell repertoires in COVID-19. This table comes from immunoSEQ multiplex PCR, and its TCRdb copy is limited to in-frame clones, with some not included. Found here are about 210,000 clones, 85% to 90% of them singletons; the top ten hold approximately 2.9%. The sample comprised peripheral blood. The origin of the receptors is a man aged 55 to 69 with acute or convalescent COVID-19.

The chain uses TRBV11-2 and TRBJ1-2; weak D call: TRBD1 (5 bases). Germline assignment: CDR1 SGHAT and CDR2 FQNNGV. Trimming took off 5 bases at V and 0 bases at J, with 13 bases between the two ends. This CDR3 contains 15 residues. CDR3 DNA sequence: TGTGCCAGCAGCCCCGACCGACAGTCTAACTATGGCTACACCTTC. The encoded protein is CASSPDRQSNYGYTF.

This clone was recorded once. The chain recombines TRBV6-5 with TRBJ2-7; 10 positions agree with TRBD2. CDR3 size: 15 residues. Per the germline V gene, CDR1 is MNHEY and CDR2 is SVGAGI. The V gene end was trimmed by 6 bases and the J gene end by 1 base; junction bases not matched to a gene: 6. CDR3 coding DNA: TGTGCCAGCAGATTGGGACTAGCGTGGTCCTACGAGCAGTACTTC. This codes for CASRLGLAWSYEQYF.

This rearrangement joins TRBV6-5 to TRBJ2-7, with a tentative D call TRBD2 (7 bases). The germline CDR1 and CDR2 sequences are MNHEY and SVGAGI. The CDR3 runs 15 residues. Trimming removed 2 bases from V and 4 bases from J, with 15 bases in between. CDR3 region: CASSYGGGKVYEQYF. CDR3 bases: TGTGCCAGCAGTTACGGGGGGGGCAAGGTGTACGAGCAGTACTTC.

This clone occurred many times. V is TRBV12-3 or TRBV12-4 and J is TRBJ1-2, with 8 bases identical to TRBD1. The CDR3 is 12 amino acids. Trimming removed 5 bases from V and 8 bases from J; junction bases left unmatched: 4. The CDR3 spells CASSGQGSGYTF. CDR3 DNA sequence: TGTGCCAGCAGTGGACAGGGCAGCGGCTACACCTTC.

This clone was seen only a few times. The V call is TRBV4-3, the J call TRBJ1-2, with a weak D call TRBD1 (5 bases). CDR3 length: 17 amino acids. The germline V gene has CDR1 LGHNA and CDR2 YSLEER. Deletions cut 0 bases from V and 1 base from J, with 15 bases between. CDR3 nucleotides: TGCGCCAGCAGCCAAGAGGTACGGCAGGGTTTTAACTATGGCTACACCTTC. It encodes CASSQEVRQGFNYGYTF.

CDR3 in amino acids: CASSYDIRQSYGYTF. The CDR3 nucleotides are TGTGCCAGCAGTTACGATATTCGACAAAGTTATGGCTACACCTTC. The rearrangement links TRBV6-2 or TRBV6-3 to TRBJ1-2; no clear D gene. Germline V lookup: CDR1 MNHEY, CDR2 SVGEGT. With 2 bases removed from V and 5 bases from J, the gap between germline ends came to 15 bases. The CDR3 spans 15 residues.

The rearrangement joins TRBV30 to TRBJ1-5; no clear D. This CDR3 region has 13 residues. Trimming removed 2 bases at V and 3 bases at J, with 8 bases between. Germline CDR1 is GTSNPN and CDR2 is SVGIG (reference sequence). The CDR3 bases are TGTGCCTGGAGTAGGGAGGCCAATCAGCCCCAGCATTTT. It yields the protein CAWSREANQPQHF.

The gene calls are TRBV28 and TRBJ1-2; D is uncertain. The germline gives CDR1 MDHEN, CDR2 SYDVKM. The V and J ends lost 4 bases and 4 bases respectively, with 19 bases between them. CDR3 length: 16 amino acids. Here the CDR3 reads CASSYKAWSPPYGYTF. DNA of the CDR3: TGTGCCAGCAGTTATAAGGCTTGGAGTCCCCCCTATGGCTACACCTTC.

The V and J genes are TRBV5-3 and TRBJ2-2; 8 positions match TRBD1. TRBV5-3 is known as an ORF, though its function is uncertain. The CDR3 totals 16 residues. The V and J ends lost 3 bases and 0 bases, in that order; junction bases with no gene match: 4. CDR3 DNA: TGTGCCAGAAGCTCCCCGGACAGGGCGAACACCGGGGAGCTGTTTTTT. Encoded protein: CARSSPDRANTGELFF.

This clone was seen more than once but under ten times. The chain employs TRBV29-1 and TRBJ2-1; TRBD1 aligns across 7 bases. CDR1 and CDR2 from the germline V gene are SQVTM and ANQGSEA. The CDR3 sequence is 14 residues long. Trimming took 1 base from V and 6 from J; bases not matched to a gene: 6. The CDR3 nucleotides read TGCAGCGTTGAAGGCCAGGGGGTGGTCAATGAGCAGTTCTTC. This sequence encodes CSVEGQGVVNEQFF.

This clone was observed a few times. The chain employs TRBV30 and TRBJ1-5; D ambiguous. V lost 4 bases and J 6 bases, leaving 13 bases between the germline ends. Germline CDR1 reads GTSNPN; CDR2 reads SVGIG (reference sequence). The CDR3 loop spans 13 amino acids. The CDR3, as DNA: TGTGCCTGGAAAGGGAGGGAGGGTCAGCCCCAGCATTTT. Translated, it gives CAWKGREGQPQHF.

CDR3 DNA sequence: TGTGCCAGCAGCTTAGTTATAACGGGGGCTGGAGCGGGGGGCCTGCAAGAGACCCAGTACTTC. Its translation is CASSLVITGAGAGGLQETQYF. The chain recombines TRBV7-6 with TRBJ2-5, with 9 nucleotides matching TRBD2. The germline V gene encodes CDR1 SGHVS and CDR2 FNYEAQ. The junction had 20 bases not matched to a gene; V was cut back by 1 base and J by 2 bases. The CDR3 sequence is 21 residues long.

The chain joins TRBV19 to TRBJ1-2; 11 bases line up with TRBD1. J lost 7 bases, V lost 5 bases, and 9 bases had no gene match. The length of the CDR3 is 15 residues. Germline-derived CDR1 and CDR2 are LNHDA and SQIVND (reference sequence). The CDR3 DNA reads TGTGCCAGTAGTCCGGGGCGGGACAGGGGGATTGGCTACACCTTC. Encoded protein: CASSPGRDRGIGYTF.

For the CDR3, the DNA is TGTGCCAGTAGTATTACCTGGACAGGGGAAGTACCCCTCCACTTT. Its protein product is CASSITWTGEVPLHF. This chain links TRBV19 with TRBJ1-6; 9 bases are a match to TRBD1. The V gene's germline CDR1 is LNHDA and CDR2 SQIVND (reference sequence). After removal of 3 bases from V and 12 bases from J, the junction contained 9 bases not matched to a gene. This CDR3 region has 15 residues.

CDR3 sequence reads: CASSDGGGIEKLFF. DNA of the CDR3: TGTGCCAGCAGTGACGGGGGGGGGATAGAAAAACTGTTTTTT. The chain couples TRBV2 to TRBJ1-4, with D maybe TRBD1 (5 bases). The germline CDR1 and CDR2 sequences are SNHLY and FYNNEI. The CDR3 runs 14 residues. V shed 3 bases and J shed 8 bases, with 13 bases lying between them.

The chain carries TRBV10-3 and TRBJ1-5, with unresolved D. The CDR3 length is 13 residues. V was trimmed by 10 bases and J by 7 bases, leaving 17 bases between them. Germline lookup yields CDR1 ENHRY and CDR2 SYGVKD. The CDR3: CATRPRREQPQHF. The CDR3 DNA is TGTGCCACCAGACCTAGAAGGGAGCAGCCCCAGCATTTT.

The J gene is TRBJ1-3, the V gene TRBV5-3; 12 bases are a match to TRBD1. TRBV5-3 carries the ORF label, with uncertain function. The CDR3 has 15 residues. The J segment lost 4 bases and the V segment lost 4 bases, leaving 3 bases of the junction unmatched. CDR3 DNA sequence: TGTGCCAGAAGCGGGGACAGGGGGCTAGGAAACACCATATATTTT. Translated: CARSGDRGLGNTIYF.

V gene TRBV5-1 combines with J gene TRBJ1-2, with a weak D call TRBD1 (5 bases). This CDR3 has 15 residues. V dropped 3 bases and J dropped 2 bases, with 14 bases sitting between them. Germline values: CDR1 SGHRS, CDR2 YFSETQ. In DNA form, the CDR3 reads TGCGCCAGCAGCTCCCATACGGGGGGGAACTATGGCTACACCTTC. Its protein is CASSSHTGGNYGYTF.